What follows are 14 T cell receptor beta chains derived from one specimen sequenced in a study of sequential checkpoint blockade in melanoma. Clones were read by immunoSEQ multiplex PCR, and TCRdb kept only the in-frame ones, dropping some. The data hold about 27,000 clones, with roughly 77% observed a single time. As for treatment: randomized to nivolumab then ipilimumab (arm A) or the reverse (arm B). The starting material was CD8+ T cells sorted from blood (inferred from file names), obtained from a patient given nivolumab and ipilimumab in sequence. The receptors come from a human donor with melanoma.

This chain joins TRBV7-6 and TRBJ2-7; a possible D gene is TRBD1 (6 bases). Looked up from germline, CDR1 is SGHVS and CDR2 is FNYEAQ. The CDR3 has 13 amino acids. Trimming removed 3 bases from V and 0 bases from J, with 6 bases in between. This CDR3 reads CASSLDSSYEQYF. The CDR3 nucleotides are TGTGCCAGCAGCTTGGACAGCTCCTACGAGCAGTACTTC.

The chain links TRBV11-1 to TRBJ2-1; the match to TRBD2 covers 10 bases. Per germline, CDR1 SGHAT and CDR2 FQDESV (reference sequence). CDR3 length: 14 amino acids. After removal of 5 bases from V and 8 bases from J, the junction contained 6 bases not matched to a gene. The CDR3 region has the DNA TGTGCCAGCAGCGCCAGCGGGGGGGCCGATGAGCAGTTCTTC. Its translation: CASSASGGADEQFF.

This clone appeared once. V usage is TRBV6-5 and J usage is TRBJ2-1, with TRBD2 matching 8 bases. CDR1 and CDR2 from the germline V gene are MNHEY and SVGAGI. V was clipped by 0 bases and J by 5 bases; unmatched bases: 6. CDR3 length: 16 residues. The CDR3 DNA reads TGTGCCAGCAGTTACTCGGGACTAGAGGCGCACAATGAGCAGTTCTTC. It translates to CASSYSGLEAHNEQFF.

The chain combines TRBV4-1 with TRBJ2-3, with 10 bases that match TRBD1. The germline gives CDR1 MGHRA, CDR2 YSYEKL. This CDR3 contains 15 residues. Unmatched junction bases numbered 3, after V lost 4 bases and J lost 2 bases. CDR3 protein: CASSRGTGVTDTQYF. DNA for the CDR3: TGCGCCAGCAGCCGCGGGACAGGGGTCACAGATACGCAGTATTTT.

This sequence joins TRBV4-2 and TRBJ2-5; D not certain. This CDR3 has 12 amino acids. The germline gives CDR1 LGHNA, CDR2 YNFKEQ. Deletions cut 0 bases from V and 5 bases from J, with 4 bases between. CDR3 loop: CASSQDPETQYF. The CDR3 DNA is TGTGCCAGCAGCCAAGATCCGGAGACCCAGTACTTC.

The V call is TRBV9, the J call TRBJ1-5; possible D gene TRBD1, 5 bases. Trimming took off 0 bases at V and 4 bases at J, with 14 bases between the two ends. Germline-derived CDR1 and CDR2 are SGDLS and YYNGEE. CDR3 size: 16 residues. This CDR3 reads CASSVEGHRVNQPQHF. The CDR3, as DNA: TGTGCCAGCAGCGTAGAGGGGCATCGGGTAAATCAGCCCCAGCATTTT. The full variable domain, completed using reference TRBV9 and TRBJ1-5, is DSGVTQTPKHLITATGQRVTLRCSPRSGDLSVYWYQQSLDQGLQFLIQYYNGEERAKGNILERFSAQQFPDLHSELNLSSLELGDSALYFCASSVEGHRVNQPQHFGDGTRLSIL.

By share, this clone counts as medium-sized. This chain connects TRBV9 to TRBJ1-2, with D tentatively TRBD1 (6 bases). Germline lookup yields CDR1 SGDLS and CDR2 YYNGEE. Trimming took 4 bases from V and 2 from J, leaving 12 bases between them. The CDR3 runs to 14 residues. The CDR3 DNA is TGTGCCAGCAGCCCCGCACAGGGAAACTATGGCTACACCTTC. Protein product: CASSPAQGNYGYTF.

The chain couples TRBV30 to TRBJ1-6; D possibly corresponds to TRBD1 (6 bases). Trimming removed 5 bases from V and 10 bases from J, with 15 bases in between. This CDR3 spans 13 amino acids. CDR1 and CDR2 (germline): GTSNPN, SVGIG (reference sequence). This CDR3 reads CAWGGAGNSPLHF. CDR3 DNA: TGTGCCTGGGGGGGGGCAGGGAACTCACCCCTCCACTTT.

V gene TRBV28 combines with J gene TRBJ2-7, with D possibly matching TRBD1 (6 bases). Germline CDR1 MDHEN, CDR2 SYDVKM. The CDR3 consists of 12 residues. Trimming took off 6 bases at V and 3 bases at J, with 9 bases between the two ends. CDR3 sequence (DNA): TGTGCCAGCAGGCCCAGGGGCTACGAGCAGTACTTC. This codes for CASRPRGYEQYF.

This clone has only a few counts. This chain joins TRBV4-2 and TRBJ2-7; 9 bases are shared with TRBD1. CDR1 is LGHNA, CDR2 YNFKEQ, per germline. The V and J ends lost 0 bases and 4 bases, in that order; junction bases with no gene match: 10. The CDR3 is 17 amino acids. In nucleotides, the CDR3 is TGTGCCAGCAGCCAAGAGTCGTACGGGACAGGGTTATACGAGCAGTACTTC. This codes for CASSQESYGTGLYEQYF.

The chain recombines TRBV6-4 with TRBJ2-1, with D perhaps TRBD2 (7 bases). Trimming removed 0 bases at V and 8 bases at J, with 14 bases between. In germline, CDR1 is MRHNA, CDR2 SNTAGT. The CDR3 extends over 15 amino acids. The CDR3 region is CASSDSSGGADEQFF. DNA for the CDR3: TGTGCCAGCAGTGACTCGAGTGGGGGGGCGGATGAGCAGTTCTTC.

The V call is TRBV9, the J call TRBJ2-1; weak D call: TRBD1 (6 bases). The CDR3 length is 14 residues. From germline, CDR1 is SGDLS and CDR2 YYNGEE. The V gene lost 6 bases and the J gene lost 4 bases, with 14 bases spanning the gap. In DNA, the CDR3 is TGTGCCAGCAACAACCAGGGGCGGTACAATGAGCAGTTCTTC. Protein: CASNNQGRYNEQFF.

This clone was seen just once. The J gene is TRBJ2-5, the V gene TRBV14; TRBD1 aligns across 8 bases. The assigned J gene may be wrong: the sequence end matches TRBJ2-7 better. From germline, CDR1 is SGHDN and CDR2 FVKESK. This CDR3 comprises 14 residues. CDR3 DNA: TGTGCCAGCAGCCTGGGGGACAGGCTATACGAGCAGTACTTC. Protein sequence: CASSLGDRLYEQYF.

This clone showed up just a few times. The CDR3 nucleotides read TGTGCCAGCAGTGAATTCCGGTCCGATCTAGGAAACACCATATATTTT. This codes for CASSEFRSDLGNTIYF. The J gene is TRBJ1-3, the V gene TRBV6-1; no definite D call. This CDR3 comprises 16 residues. Trimming removed 2 bases from V and 4 bases from J, with 15 bases in between. Germline V gives CDR1 MNHNS, CDR2 SASEGT.